This TCR beta chain is drawn from a study of blood T cells in healthy people across ages. The CDR3 spans 14 residues. The J segment lost 3 bases and the V segment lost 1 base, leaving 5 bases of the junction unmatched. Germline CDR1 reads DFQATT; CDR2 reads SNEGSKA (reference sequence). Primers used in a second PCR of about 7 to 11 cycles were a sample-barcoded 5' primer and a J-beta primer mix. TCRdb reanalysed the 5' RACE reads using MiXCR and keeps one entry per CDR3 protein. The sample has about 1.7 million distinct CDR3 sequences, roughly 27% seen once; the top ten hold about 8%. Each sample yielded at least 6 million isolated PBMCs. This clonotype appeared many times.

The specimen was blood. This TCR came from a woman aged 25 to 39 in good health. V usage is TRBV20-1 and J usage is TRBJ2-7, with 8 bases lining up with TRBD2. CDR3 loop: CSARAGTSSYEQYF. The CDR3 nucleotides are TGCAGTGCTAGAGCCGGGACTAGTAGCTACGAGCAGTACTTC.